The present T cell receptor beta chain was sequenced within a study of technical replicates of blood from several donors. CDR3 length equals 9 residues. Germline loops: CDR1 SGDLS, CDR2 YYNGEE. The ends were cut back, 7 bases at V and 7 bases at J, with 5 bases in the middle. The assay was immunoSEQ multiplex PCR, and TCRdb's table has in-frame clones only and misses some. The sample has roughly 80,000 clones; about 96% are singletons. Sequencing was performed on T cells isolated from PBMCs. V is TRBV9 and J is TRBJ1-2; D gene unclear. The receptor was isolated from a human donor in good health. The DNA of the CDR3 is TGTGCCAGCTCCGTTGGCTACACCTTC. This gives the protein CASSVGYTF.